This passage covers 20 T cell receptor beta chains from one sample sequenced in a study of shared clonotypes between healthy human individuals. The protocol was immunoSEQ multiplex PCR, while the TCRdb copy is restricted to in-frame clones and leaves out a portion. The table shows under 2.5 million clones, with approximately 90% occurring only once. What was sequenced was naive CD4+ T cells from PBMCs. This sample's subset: CD45RA+ positively selected. The receptors were gathered from a man between 18 and 29 years old in good health. Some clones in this sample may be carry-over from other donors' samples.

This clone has a single count. CDR3 coding DNA: TGTGCCAGCAGACTCGACAGGACCTCCTACGAGCAGTACTTC. This codes for CASRLDRTSYEQYF. This sequence joins TRBV6-4 and TRBJ2-7; possibly TRBD1 for D (6 bases). The V gene lost 6 bases and the J gene lost 0 bases, with 12 bases spanning the gap. The germline V gene has CDR1 MRHNA and CDR2 SNTAGT. The CDR3 is 14 residues long.

In DNA, the CDR3 is TGTGCCAGCAGTGGGCCTCCAGCGTTAAGGGCAGTCTTGAACACTGAAGCTTTCTTT. Amino acids: CASSGPPALRAVLNTEAFF. The J gene is TRBJ1-1, the V gene TRBV6-1, with D uncertain. The CDR3 spans 19 residues. The V end lost 4 bases, the J end lost 0 bases, and 24 bases lay between the germline ends. Germline V gene data show CDR1 as MNHNS and CDR2 as SASEGT.

The chain employs TRBV5-4 and TRBJ1-3; maybe TRBD1 (5 bases). V was trimmed by 4 bases and J by 2 bases, leaving 10 bases between them. Germline CDR1 and CDR2: SGHNT and YYREEE (reference sequence). The CDR3 sequence is 14 residues long. For the CDR3, the DNA is TGTGCCAGCAGCAGGGACGGAACTGGAAACACCATATATTTT. Its translation is CASSRDGTGNTIYF. Filled out from reference TRBV5-4 and TRBJ1-3, the complete variable domain reads ETGVTQSPTHLIKTRGQQVTLRCSSQSGHNTVSWYQQALGQGPQFIFQYYREEENGRGNFPPRFSGLQFPNYSSELNVNALELDDSALYLCASSRDGTGNTIYFGEGSWLTVV.

The chain joins TRBV6-5 to TRBJ2-1, with 8 bases lining up with TRBD2. The V gene's germline CDR1 is MNHEY and CDR2 SVGAGI. CDR3 length equals 14 residues. J gave up 2 bases and V 7 bases, and 4 bases lay outside the gene matches. Here the CDR3 DNA reads TGTGCCAGCAATCCGGGACTAGCCTACAATGAGCAGTTCTTC. As protein: CASNPGLAYNEQFF.

CDR3 amino acids: CASKLSSTSGAYEQYF. CDR3 nucleotide sequence: TGTGCCAGTAAATTATCGTCAACTAGCGGGGCCTACGAGCAGTACTTC. The chain has TRBV19 and TRBJ2-7; TRBD2 agrees at 10 bases. V shed 7 bases and J 2 bases; nucleotides not matched to a gene: 11. Per germline, CDR1 LNHDA and CDR2 SQIVND (reference sequence). CDR3 size: 16 residues.

The rearrangement joins TRBV4-3 to TRBJ2-5; D unclear. The CDR3 is made up of 12 amino acids. The germline gives CDR1 LGHNA, CDR2 YSLEER. Trimming left V 0 bases short and J 7 bases short, with 6 bases between. This chain's CDR3 is CASSQDRGTQYF. The DNA of the CDR3 is TGCGCCAGCAGCCAAGATAGAGGGACCCAGTACTTC.

In its sample, this clone was seen once. CDR3 coding DNA: TGCGCCAGCAGCTTGGGCGCACTACCGGGCGAGACCCAGTACTTC. Protein product: CASSLGALPGETQYF. The chain carries TRBV5-1 and TRBJ2-5, with D uncertain. The CDR3 has 15 residues. V dropped 0 bases and J dropped 5 bases, with 14 bases sitting between them. Looked up from germline, CDR1 is SGHRS and CDR2 is YFSETQ.

The chain has TRBV7-9 and TRBJ2-7; 7 bases map to TRBD2. This CDR3 is 15 amino acids long. Unmatched junction bases numbered 10, after V lost 5 bases and J lost 3 bases. Germline values: CDR1 SEHNR, CDR2 FQNEAQ (reference sequence). The CDR3 bases are TGTGCCAGCAGCACCGGGGGAGGGGTCCTCTACGAGCAGTACTTC. As protein: CASSTGGGVLYEQYF. Looking up the rest from reference TRBV7-9 and TRBJ2-7 gives the full variable domain: DTGVSQNPRHKITKRGQNVTFRCDPISEHNRLYWYRQTLGQGPEFLTYFQNEAQLEKSRLLSDRFSAERPKGSFSTLEIQRTEQGDSAMYLCASSTGGGVLYEQYFGPGTRLTVT.

CDR3 DNA sequence: TGTGCCAGCACAGGGGTAACCTACGAGCAGTACTTC. Its protein is CASTGVTYEQYF. V and J are TRBV2 and TRBJ2-7; tentative D call: TRBD1 (6 bases). This CDR3 comprises 12 residues. Germline-derived CDR1 and CDR2 are SNHLY and FYNNEI. The ends were cut back, 7 bases at V and 2 bases at J, with 9 bases in the middle. Supplemented by reference TRBV2 and TRBJ2-7, the full variable domain reads EPEVTQTPSHQVTQMGQEVILRCVPISNHLYFYWYRQILGQKVEFLVSFYNNEISEKSEIFDDQFSVERPDGSNFTLKIRSTKLEDSAMYFCASTGVTYEQYFGPGTRLTVT.

As to this clone: Distinct nucleotide sequences in the sample also encode this CDR3. The CDR3 protein is CASSLEGSEQYF. The CDR3 DNA sequence: TGTGCCAGCAGTTTAGAAGGATCCGAGCAGTACTTC. The V call is TRBV28, the J call TRBJ2-7, with unresolved D. The germline CDR1 and CDR2 sequences are MDHEN and SYDVKM. Trimming pared 2 bases from V and 6 bases from J, leaving 8 bases between. The CDR3 length is 12 residues.

The chain employs TRBV10-3 and TRBJ2-5; 7 nucleotides align to TRBD2. J gave up 4 bases and V 6 bases, and 11 bases lay outside the gene matches. CDR1 is ENHRY and CDR2 is SYGVKD in the germline V gene. This CDR3 contains 15 residues. In nucleotides, the CDR3 is TGTGCCATCAGGGCTAGCGGTAACGAGGCAGAGACCCAGTACTTC. Translating gives CAIRASGNEAETQYF.

Written as DNA, the CDR3 is TGTGCCAGCACACCCGGGGGGGGGAACTATGGCTACACCTTC. Amino acids: CASTPGGGNYGYTF. J is TRBJ1-2 and V is TRBV28; perhaps TRBD1 as D (5 bases). The V and J ends lost 7 bases and 2 bases respectively, with 14 bases between them. Germline V gives CDR1 MDHEN, CDR2 SYDVKM. The CDR3 loop spans 14 amino acids.

The rearrangement joins TRBV5-1 to TRBJ2-5; 12 bases line up with TRBD1. The CDR3 extends over 16 amino acids. V was pared by 4 bases and J by 5 bases, with 9 bases of the junction left unmatched. Germline CDR1 is SGHRS and CDR2 is YFSETQ. CDR3 loop: CASSPGTGGGWETQYF. The DNA for the CDR3 is TGCGCCAGCAGCCCCGGGACAGGGGGCGGATGGGAGACCCAGTACTTC.

The chain employs TRBV25-1 and TRBJ1-1, with D hard to call. The CDR3 totals 15 residues. Looked up from germline, CDR1 is MGHDK and CDR2 is SYGVNS. Trimming removed 2 bases at V and 2 bases at J, with 12 bases between. The CDR3 nucleotides read TGTGCCAGCAGTGAACCCGCGACGGGAAACACTGAAGCTTTCTTT. As protein: CASSEPATGNTEAFF.

The rearrangement uses TRBV10-3 and TRBJ2-1; D not resolved. CDR1 is ENHRY, CDR2 SYGVKD, per germline. The length of the CDR3 is 15 residues. V was pared by 3 bases and J by 6 bases, with 15 bases between. CDR3: CAISDSSTARNEQFF. The CDR3 region has the DNA TGTGCCATCAGTGACTCGAGCACTGCGCGCAATGAGCAGTTCTTC.

The chain employs TRBV2 and TRBJ2-7; D may be TRBD2 (5 bases). Germline CDR1 and CDR2: SNHLY and FYNNEI. The CDR3 runs to 13 residues. Trimming cost V 3 bases and J 5 bases, with 11 bases left between them. CDR3 in amino acids: CASSEERGNEQYF. CDR3 DNA: TGTGCCAGCAGTGAGGAACGGGGAAACGAGCAGTACTTC.

The chain links TRBV30 to TRBJ2-2; the match to TRBD2 covers 12 bases. The CDR3 sequence is 16 residues long. The V and J ends lost 7 bases and 3 bases, in that order; junction bases with no gene match: 9. Germline V gene lookup returns CDR1 GTSNPN and CDR2 SVGIG (reference sequence). The CDR3 sequence is CALMTSGSADTGELFF. CDR3 nucleotide sequence: TGTGCCTTAATGACTAGCGGGAGCGCGGACACCGGGGAGCTGTTTTTT.

The chain carries TRBV29-1 and TRBJ2-3; 7 bases agree with TRBD1. Germline values: CDR1 SQVTM, CDR2 ANQGSEA. This CDR3 contains 12 residues. CDR3: CTGTVNTDTQYF. CDR3 in DNA: TGCACAGGGACAGTAAACACAGATACGCAGTATTTT.

The V gene is TRBV7-9, the J gene TRBJ2-3; maybe TRBD2 (6 bases). In germline, CDR1 is SEHNR, CDR2 FQNEAQ (reference sequence). The CDR3 is 16 residues long. Trimming took 1 base from V and 5 from J, leaving 16 bases between them. The CDR3 protein is CASSLGITGLGDTQYF. The CDR3 DNA reads as TGTGCCAGCAGCTTAGGGATAACGGGACTGGGAGATACGCAGTATTTT.

The sample holds a few counts of this clone. V usage is TRBV30 and J usage is TRBJ1-1; D not certain. CDR1 GTSNPN and CDR2 SVGIG come from the germline V gene (reference sequence). The V gene lost 4 bases and the J gene lost 0 bases, with 6 bases spanning the gap. The CDR3 extends over 12 amino acids. CDR3 sequence reads: CAWNQLNTEAFF. The DNA for the CDR3 is TGTGCCTGGAATCAGTTGAACACTGAAGCTTTCTTT.